The T cell receptor beta chain described here comes from a study of lymphopenia after photon versus proton radiotherapy. The CDR3 consists of 19 residues. General study results and limits: Proton therapy kept repertoires fairly stable, unlike photons, which gained effector/memory cells. A bigger post-nadir fall in TCR diversity correlated inversely with survival time in deceased patients.

As regards this clone: Its antigen remains unknown.

Assay used: immunoSEQ multiplex PCR; TCRdb lists only in-frame clones, some missing. The data show more than 80,000 clones, over 70% seen once. The origin of this receptor is a man between 60 and 75 years old with pancreatic cancer. The source material was peripheral blood, sampled from a patient treated with proton-based radiotherapy. This chain connects TRBV21-1 to TRBJ2-1; the table's TRBD2 call for D was not verified on the DNA. TRBV21-1 is flagged as a pseudogene. CDR3 protein: CASSKGASRREGSYNEQFF. Written as DNA, the CDR3 is TGTGCCAGCAGCAAAGGGGCGTCGCGGCGGGAGGGCTCCTACAATGAGCAGTTCTTC.